This is a list of T cell receptor beta chains from one sample in a study of human T cells and chemical hapten exposure. TCRdb reprocessed the RACE reads with MiXCR, giving one entry per CDR3 protein. The repertoire consists of about 84,000 distinct CDR3 sequences, with 9.5% to 14% occurring once and the leading ten covering roughly 3.7%. The starting material was whole blood, obtained in connection with sensitization to the hapten diphenylcyclopropenone (DPC). These receptors all stem from a woman in her forties or fifties with alopecia areata. Some clones in this sample may be carry-over from other donors' samples. CDR3s include the opening cysteine and the closing phenylalanine or tryptophan. Each record gives: CDR3 protein, J gene, V gene.

CDR3aa: CASSPRTGNTEAFF
j_gene: TRBJ1-1
v_gene: TRBV7-3

CDR3aa: CASSRPVSDEQYF
j_gene: TRBJ2-7
v_gene: TRBV5-6

CDR3aa: CSAPNRGGGPNVLTF
j_gene: TRBJ2-6
v_gene: TRBV20-1

CDR3aa: CASGRGRNEQFF
j_gene: TRBJ2-1
v_gene: TRBV12-5

CDR3aa: CSARSGTSGTTNAQFF
j_gene: TRBJ2-1
v_gene: TRBV20-1

CDR3aa: CASSPRLQDYGYTF
j_gene: TRBJ1-2
v_gene: TRBV18

CDR3aa: CASSQLASYNEQFF
j_gene: TRBJ2-1
v_gene: TRBV27

CDR3aa: CSADTFGGVAKNIQYF
j_gene: TRBJ2-4
v_gene: TRBV20-1

CDR3aa: CATSVGASTDTQYF
j_gene: TRBJ2-3
v_gene: TRBV24-1

CDR3aa: CASRNSANYGYTF
j_gene: TRBJ1-2
v_gene: TRBV27

CDR3aa: CASSLEAGRNTEAFF
j_gene: TRBJ1-1
v_gene: TRBV7-9

CDR3aa: CASSPRQGEGGTEAFF
j_gene: TRBJ1-1
v_gene: TRBV5-1

CDR3aa: CASGRFYNEKLFF
j_gene: TRBJ1-4
v_gene: TRBV19

CDR3aa: CSVGQYQETQYF
j_gene: TRBJ2-5
v_gene: TRBV29-1

CDR3aa: CAISGGTPNQPQHF
j_gene: TRBJ1-5
v_gene: TRBV10-3

CDR3aa: CASSLWQNTEAFF
j_gene: TRBJ1-1
v_gene: TRBV12-3/TRBV12-4

CDR3aa: CASSLWAMGRTSYEQYF
j_gene: TRBJ2-7
v_gene: TRBV27

CDR3aa: CASSRSLADYNEQFF
j_gene: TRBJ2-1
v_gene: TRBV7-9

CDR3aa: CASSPNTGNQPQHF
j_gene: TRBJ1-5
v_gene: TRBV18

CDR3aa: CASISAPGLVGNEQFF
j_gene: TRBJ2-1
v_gene: TRBV5-4

CDR3aa: CASSFGLTTNEQFF
j_gene: TRBJ2-1
v_gene: TRBV11-2

CDR3aa: CASSPLSGSWDNEQFF
j_gene: TRBJ2-1
v_gene: TRBV5-1

CDR3aa: CSAREDAEQFF
j_gene: TRBJ2-1
v_gene: TRBV20-1